Presented here are 6 T cell receptor beta chains from one specimen sequenced in a study of T cell changes during pregnancy in multiple sclerosis. Libraries were prepared by immunoSEQ multiplex PCR; TCRdb keeps only in-frame clonotypes and omits some of them. Seen here are roughly 66,000 clones, roughly 90% observed once, and the top ten hold about 2.5%. The source was peripheral blood, collected in the first trimester of pregnancy. These receptors all stem from a female donor with multiple sclerosis, enrolled in a pregnancy study.

The CDR3 DNA is TGCGCCAGCAGTGAATCGGGGGGCCCCAGGCCCCAGCATTTT. Translated: CASSESGGPRPQHF. The chain joins TRBV10-2 to TRBJ1-5; D might be TRBD1 (6 bases). The CDR3 is made up of 14 amino acids. V lost 3 bases, J lost 9 bases, and 15 bases lay in between. CDR1 is WSHSY and CDR2 is SAAADI in the germline V gene.

The genes are TRBV11-2 and TRBJ2-3; D is perhaps TRBD2 (5 bases). The length of the CDR3 is 13 residues. V was cut by 6 bases and J by 5 bases, with 12 bases left in between. Germline CDR1 reads SGHAT; CDR2 reads FQNNGV. CDR3: CASRLSGLDTQYF. The DNA for the CDR3 is TGTGCCAGCAGGTTAAGCGGCTTAGATACGCAGTATTTT. Together with reference TRBV11-2 and TRBJ2-3, the CDR3 gives the full variable domain: EAGVAQSPRYKIIEKRQSVAFWCNPISGHATLYWYQQILGQGPKLLIQFQNNGVVDDSQLPKDRFSAERLKGVDSTLKIQPAKLEDSAVYLCASRLSGLDTQYFGPGTRLTVL.

This chain connects TRBV30 to TRBJ2-7; the D gene is possibly TRBD2 (7 bases). Trimming took off 3 bases at V and 1 base at J, with 13 bases between the two ends. The CDR3 covers 14 residues. In germline, CDR1 is GTSNPN, CDR2 SVGIG (reference sequence). CDR3 nucleotide sequence: TGTGCCTGGAGCCGGGGAGGGGGATCCTACGAGCAGTACTTC. Amino acid sequence: CAWSRGGGSYEQYF.

The chain combines TRBV4-1 with TRBJ2-5; 8 bases align to TRBD1. The germline CDR1 and CDR2 sequences are MGHRA and YSYEKL. This CDR3 contains 18 residues. Trimming took 0 bases from V and 5 from J; bases not matched to a gene: 14. The CDR3: CASSQEVVPDRAEETQYF. The CDR3 DNA reads as TGCGCCAGCAGCCAAGAAGTGGTACCGGACAGGGCGGAGGAGACCCAGTACTTC.

The chain links TRBV7-2 to TRBJ1-4, with D tentatively TRBD1 (5 bases). This CDR3 is built from 14 residues. The ends were cut back, 5 bases at V and 4 bases at J, with 11 bases in the middle. Per germline, CDR1 SGHTA and CDR2 FQGNSA. CDR3 DNA: TGTGCCAGCAGCCAGGGACTGAATAATGAAAAACTGTTTTTT. It is translated as CASSQGLNNEKLFF.

The rearrangement links TRBV10-2 to TRBJ2-1; D perhaps matches TRBD2 (5 bases). The CDR3 has 15 residues. Trimming took off 6 bases at V and 0 bases at J, with 12 bases between the two ends. The germline V gene has CDR1 WSHSY and CDR2 SAAADI. CDR3 in amino acids: CASSRTGPSYNEQFF. CDR3 coding DNA: TGCGCCAGCAGCCGGACTGGGCCCTCCTACAATGAGCAGTTCTTC.